This is a list of T cell receptor beta chains from one sample in a study of blood T cell repertoires in COVID-19. This table comes from immunoSEQ multiplex PCR, and its TCRdb copy is limited to in-frame clones, with some not included. The sample lists around 500,000 clones, approximately 90% seen once, with just over 8% in the top ten. Sequencing was carried out using PBMCs or T cells enriched from blood (not recorded which). The source is a woman in her sixties or seventies who had recovered from COVID-19. Each CDR3 is given without its conserved first and last residue.

length,V,J,CDR3
11,TRBV6-1,TRBJ1-3,ASSELSGNTIY
10,TRBV2,TRBJ1-4,ASSGWDREAS
13,TRBV5-6,TRBJ2-5,ASTRGGTWSETQY
13,TRBV5-1,TRBJ1-3,ASSLELSSGNTIY
15,TRBV7-2,TRBJ2-2,ASSRTSGGASTGELF
13,TRBV18,TRBJ1-2,ASSPVGAPNYGYT
12,TRBV11-3,TRBJ2-2,ASSMGQNTGELF
12,TRBV6-6,TRBJ1-2,ASSYSGLDGGYT
12,TRBV30,TRBJ1-3,AWRPPGNGNTIY
13,TRBV19,TRBJ2-1,ASIRSSGGGNEQF
14,TRBV24-1,TRBJ2-3,ATSDLRFGGTNTQY
12,TRBV3-1/TRBV3-2,TRBJ1-1,ASSPSGTNTEAF
13,TRBV9,TRBJ1-4,ASSPHQGFNEKLF
10,TRBV27,TRBJ2-1,ASSTGMGEQF
15,TRBV10-3,TRBJ1-1,AISKAVGSEGGTEAF
11,TRBV4-1,TRBJ1-6,ASSTTGDSPLH
13,TRBV5-1,TRBJ2-7,ASSEGGASPYEQY
12,TRBV6-5,TRBJ1-1,ASSPTGRNTEAF
11,TRBV19,TRBJ2-3,ASSPFPSDTQY
11,TRBV5-1,TRBJ1-1,ASSYGGNTEAF
13,TRBV5-5,TRBJ2-7,ASSLSTAGAYEQY
13,TRBV7-2,TRBJ2-2,ASSLEGRGTGELF
10,TRBV6-5,TRBJ1-1,AGRTGNTEAF
12,TRBV19,TRBJ2-7,ASSGTVTYDEQY
13,TRBV15,TRBJ2-5,ATSRDPGGSETQY
12,TRBV9,TRBJ1-6,ASSMGQRNSPLH
13,TRBV4-2,TRBJ1-4,ASSQGRGLEEKLF
10,TRBV7-9,TRBJ1-2,ASSPGTSGYT
13,TRBV7-9,TRBJ2-7,ASSHPGRGPYEQY
14,TRBV6-1,TRBJ1-2,ASSELWGQGVYGYT
12,TRBV5-1,TRBJ1-2,ASSLEGGPGGYT
10,TRBV12-3/TRBV12-4,TRBJ2-3,ASSFNTDTQY
14,TRBV5-1,TRBJ1-1,ASSFWAGQGGTEAF
12,TRBV30,TRBJ2-7,AWSSGPSSYEQY
11,TRBV5-1,TRBJ2-1,ASSLGGDNEQF
11,TRBV2,TRBJ1-2,ASSEDSGNGYT
13,TRBV5-1,TRBJ1-5,ASSSTGGQAQPQH
11,TRBV3-1/TRBV3-2,TRBJ1-2,ASSRTENYGYT
12,TRBV11-2,TRBJ1-3,ASSSGGWRNTIY
15,TRBV18,TRBJ1-2,ASSPNTGGPANYGYT
13,TRBV7-9,TRBJ2-1,ASSASGAVYNEQF
12,TRBV5-1,TRBJ2-3,ASSFSSSTDTQY
13,TRBV14,TRBJ2-1,ASSLLGTSQWEQF
12,TRBV7-2,TRBJ2-5,ASRLAGARRTQY
12,TRBV7-2,TRBJ1-2,ASSLLGSPRGYT
12,TRBV30,TRBJ2-2,AWSVRDRAGELF
8,TRBV10-2,TRBJ2-3,ATLAGTQY
13,TRBV5-1,TRBJ2-7,ASSLEQGTLIEQY
14,TRBV4-2,TRBJ2-3,ASSQGVGGRTDTQY